This record covers a single T cell receptor (beta chain). The antigen is not known. The CDR3 length is 13 residues. CDR1 MGHRA and CDR2 YSYEKL come from the germline V gene. PCR involved 60 Vbeta and 13 Jbeta primers. Some clones are missing from TCRdb's copy, which holds only in-frame ones; the method was immunoSEQ multiplex PCR. The table records about 37,000 clones, 74% of them present only once. The data were taken from a study of cytomegalovirus exposure and HLA in healthy donors. Study-wide results and limits: Information on immune exposure was restricted to one variable (CMV serostatus). In a later analysis, donors in an Asian-associated ancestry cluster reportedly had fewer N-insertions in productive TCRs than the cohort mean. The CMV antigen specificity of a few CMV-associated chains was confirmed through in vitro analysis.

This TCR was recovered from a man aged 30-40 years in good health and CMV-seronegative. The sequencing input was PBMCs. The rearrangement links TRBV4-1 to TRBJ2-5; 7 bases are a match to TRBD2. The end of the DNA aligns better with TRBJ2-7, so the J call may be wrong. This CDR3 reads CASSLGTTYEQYF. The CDR3 nucleotides are TGCGCCAGCAGCCTTGGGACTACCTACGAGCAGTACTTC.